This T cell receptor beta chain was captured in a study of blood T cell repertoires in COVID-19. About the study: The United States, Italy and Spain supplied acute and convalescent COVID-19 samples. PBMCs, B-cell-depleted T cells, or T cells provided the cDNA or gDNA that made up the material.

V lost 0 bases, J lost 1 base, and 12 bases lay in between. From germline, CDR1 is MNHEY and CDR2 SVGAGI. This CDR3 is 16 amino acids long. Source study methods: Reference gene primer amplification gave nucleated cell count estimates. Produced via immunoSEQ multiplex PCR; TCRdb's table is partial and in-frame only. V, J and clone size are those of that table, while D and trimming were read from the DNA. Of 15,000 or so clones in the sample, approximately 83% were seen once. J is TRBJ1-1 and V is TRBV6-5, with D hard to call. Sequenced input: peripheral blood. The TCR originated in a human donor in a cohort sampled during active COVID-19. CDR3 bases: TGTGCCAGCAGTTACTCGATCCAGGCCACGAACACTGAAGCTTTCTTT. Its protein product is CASSYSIQATNTEAFF.